The 7 T cell receptor beta chains presented below share a single source sample, sequenced in a study of T cell responses to AZD1222 COVID-19 vaccine. TCRdb's table, derived via immunoSEQ multiplex PCR, lists solely in-frame clones and lacks some. In the table there are around 160,000 clones, more than 85% of which are singletons. The starting material was peripheral blood, obtained on day 0 of AZD1222 vaccination. The receptors derive from an adult in good health.

The V gene is TRBV29-1, the J gene TRBJ1-2, with a weak D call TRBD1 (6 bases). CDR3 length: 13 residues. The germline V gene has CDR1 SQVTM and CDR2 ANQGSEA. The V gene lost 4 bases and the J gene lost 4 bases, with 13 bases spanning the gap. The CDR3 loop reads CSVGGAWGYGYTF. In nucleotides, the CDR3 is TGCAGCGTTGGGGGGGCTTGGGGCTATGGCTACACCTTC.

The V call is TRBV3-1 (or the pseudogene TRBV3-2), the J call TRBJ2-3, with 7 bases lining up with TRBD2. J lost 2 bases, V lost 0 bases, and 5 bases had no gene match. The germline CDR1 and CDR2 sequences are LGHDT and YNNKEL (reference sequence). The CDR3 contains 16 residues. CDR3 sequence reads: CASSQDLAVLTDTQYF. The CDR3, as DNA: TGTGCCAGCAGCCAAGACCTAGCGGTTCTCACAGATACGCAGTATTTT.

The chain is built from TRBV10-2 and TRBJ2-5, with a possible D match to TRBD1 (7 bases). Trimming left V 4 bases short and J 5 bases short, with 14 bases between. The CDR3 contains 14 residues. Germline V gene data show CDR1 as WSHSY and CDR2 as SAAADI. DNA for the CDR3: TGCGCCAGCAGTGGCGCAGGGGGGTTTGAGACCCAGTACTTC. Its protein is CASSGAGGFETQYF.

V usage is TRBV28 and J usage is TRBJ1-1; D is unclear. Germline CDR1 reads MDHEN; CDR2 reads SYDVKM. There are 11 residues in the CDR3. Trimming pared 8 bases from V and 4 bases from J, leaving 8 bases between. The CDR3 loop reads CASWGGTEAFF. The CDR3 DNA follows: TGTGCCAGCTGGGGAGGCACTGAAGCTTTCTTT.

This chain joins TRBV6-5 and TRBJ2-5; maybe TRBD1 (5 bases). CDR1 MNHEY and CDR2 SVGAGI come from the germline V gene. Between the trimmed V and J ends, which lost 6 bases and 5 bases, there was a span of 13 bases. The CDR3 loop spans 13 amino acids. The CDR3 region is CASSQAGSETQYF. The CDR3 bases are TGTGCCAGCAGCCAAGCAGGGTCGGAGACCCAGTACTTC.

V gene TRBV10-3 combines with J gene TRBJ2-3; D possibly matches TRBD1 or TRBD2 (5 bases each). V lost 7 bases to trimming and J lost 6 bases, with 14 bases between them. Germline loops: CDR1 ENHRY, CDR2 SYGVKD. CDR3 length: 13 residues. The CDR3 spells CAIKQRGRDTQYF. DNA of the CDR3: TGTGCCATCAAACAGAGGGGTAGGGATACGCAGTATTTT.

This clone was observed at least ten times. This chain connects TRBV5-4 to TRBJ1-1, with D hard to call. Looked up from germline, CDR1 is SGHNT and CDR2 is YYREEE (reference sequence). This CDR3 spans 13 amino acids. The V end lost 0 bases, the J end lost 7 bases, and 10 bases lay between the germline ends. The CDR3 region is CASSLGGINEAFF. The CDR3 DNA reads as TGTGCCAGCAGCTTGGGTGGTATAAATGAAGCTTTCTTT.